Described below is a single T cell receptor (beta chain) sequence and its context. Its antigen is not known. Measured with immunoSEQ multiplex PCR; TCRdb has only the in-frame clones, and not every one. The repertoire holds 80,000 to 95,000 clones, about 86% seen once, with approximately 1.5% in the top ten. These data originate in a study of OX40 agonist ivuxolimab in advanced cancers. Study outcomes and limitations: Researchers report that CD8+ T cells had, on average, more expanded clones than CD4+.

The CDR3 has 16 amino acids. V dropped 0 bases and J dropped 9 bases, with 19 bases sitting between them. From germline, CDR1 is SGDLS and CDR2 YYNGEE. The genes are TRBV9 and TRBJ2-1; D unclear. The receptor was isolated from an adult with an advanced solid tumor such as melanoma, head and neck, liver or kidney cancer. This material consisted of CD4+ or CD8+ T cells sorted from blood, taken in a trial of the OX40 agonist ivuxolimab. CDR3 loop: CASSVGGIGQQGEQFF. The CDR3 bases are TGTGCCAGCAGCGTAGGTGGTATCGGCCAACAAGGTGAGCAGTTCTTC.